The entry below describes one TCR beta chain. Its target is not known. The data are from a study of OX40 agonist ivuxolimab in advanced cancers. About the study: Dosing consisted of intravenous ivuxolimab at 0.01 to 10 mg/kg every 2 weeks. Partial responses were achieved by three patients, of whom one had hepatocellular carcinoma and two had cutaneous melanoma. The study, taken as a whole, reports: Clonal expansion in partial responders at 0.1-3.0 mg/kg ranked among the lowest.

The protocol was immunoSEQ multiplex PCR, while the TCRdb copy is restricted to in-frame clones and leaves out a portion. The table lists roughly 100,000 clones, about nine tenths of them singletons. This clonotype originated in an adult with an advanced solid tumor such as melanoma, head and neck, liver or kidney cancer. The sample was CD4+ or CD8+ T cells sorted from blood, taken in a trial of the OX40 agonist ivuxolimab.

In DNA form, the CDR3 reads TGTGCCAGTAGTATAGGGACGTTCTCGGCTGGGGCCAACGTCCTGACTTTC. Residues: CASSIGTFSAGANVLTF. V is TRBV19 and J is TRBJ2-6, with D uncertain. Germline CDR1 LNHDA, CDR2 SQIVND (reference sequence). The V end was cut by 1 base, the J end by 2 bases, with 12 bases between. CDR3 size: 17 residues.